This TCR beta chain is from a study of T cells in placental villitis. In terms of the full investigation: The study tested an allograft-versus-infection hypothesis by comparing placental TCR-beta repertoires in villitis of unknown etiology, unaffected controls matched for gestational age, and infectious villitis. Overall results and qualifications from the work: Because the paraffin blocks included small amounts of decidua, some of the captured T cells, particularly in controls, may have been decidual rather than villous infiltrates. CMV-specific clone frequencies were higher in infectious CMV cases than in villitis of unknown etiology (approximately 0.01 vs 0.00094), which did not differ from controls. With bulk tissue sequencing, helper, regulatory or cytotoxic T cells could not be distinguished, nor could maternal versus fetal T cells, and gamma-delta receptors were excluded.

Five infectious villitis placentae were included, four with confirmed cytomegalovirus and one with Toxoplasma gondii, and were not matched to other groups. In the infectious villitis group, the mothers were found to be younger and to have smaller fetuses, and preterm delivery or intrauterine demise was recorded in a couple of cases. After delivery, the placentae were collected and evaluated both grossly and histologically, and only then was archival tissue selected. Five 10-micron scrolls were cut from each FFPE block, and DNA was isolated using the AllPrep DNA/RNA FFPE Tissue kit. DNA concentration and purity were checked by NanoDrop, and RNA quality was assessed on a Bioanalyzer. Amplification of TCR-beta CDR3 regions from genomic DNA was performed with the immunoSEQ v4 bias-controlled multiplex PCR assay, which was run blinded to group allocation. Reference gene primers were added alongside TCR-beta primers to estimate nucleated cell and T cell quantities per sample. Sequencing of the libraries was performed on an Illumina MiSeq with a 100-cycle paired-end protocol. The study's processing was this. In the immunoSEQ Analyzer software, diversity and richness were calculated, with richness measured by iChao1 and clonality based on Pielou evenness and Shannon diversity on a 0-1 scale where a higher value means less diversity. CDR3 amino acid sequences together with their V/J genes were searched in VDJdb for CMV, EBV and influenza A specificities using confidence 3 and substitution 2. TCR-beta amino acid clonotype overlap between villitis of unknown etiology, infectious villitis and control repertoires was assessed with the Morisita-Horn index. What TCRdb holds here is the immuneACCESS table cut down to in-frame rearrangements. Part of the clones is not present; checked against another copy, under half of the missing clones reflect an unresolved V gene, and the others are unexplained. D and trimming were read from the DNA, whereas the V and J calls and clone size are those reported in that table. This sample holds about 6,300 clones; approximately 78% were observed only once. 8% to 10% of the sample lies in the top ten.

The V end gives up 5 bases and the J end 7 bases, leaving 4 bases in the junction not matched to a gene. CDR1 and CDR2 were assigned from the germline V gene as SQVTM and ANQGSEA. The CDR3 holds 11 amino acids from the cysteine to the phenylalanine. Only the CDR3 region is kept as DNA, spanning 33 bases read in frame from base 1. Details on this clone: The antigen this receptor binds is unknown. Qualities for individual bases were not recorded, and no much larger clone is one base off.

The sequence is built from TRBV29-1 and TRBJ1-1, and 7 bases in between align with TRBD1. The material sequenced was placental tissue containing maternal and fetal cells. This clonotype was sampled from a human patient with infectious villitis; the placental T cells may come from both mother and fetus. The CDR3 amino acid sequence is: CSVRGHGEAFF. The DNA is TGCAGCGTTAGGGGGCATGGTGAAGCTTTCTTT.